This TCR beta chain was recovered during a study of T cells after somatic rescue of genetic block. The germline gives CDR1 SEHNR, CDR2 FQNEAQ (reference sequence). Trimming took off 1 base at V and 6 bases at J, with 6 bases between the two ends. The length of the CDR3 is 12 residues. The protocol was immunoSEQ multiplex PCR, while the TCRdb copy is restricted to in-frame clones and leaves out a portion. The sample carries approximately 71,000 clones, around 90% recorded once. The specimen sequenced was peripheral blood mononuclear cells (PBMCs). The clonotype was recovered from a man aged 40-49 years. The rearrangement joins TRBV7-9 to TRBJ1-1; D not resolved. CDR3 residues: CASSLEASEAFF. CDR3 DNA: TGTGCCAGCAGCTTAGAGGCCTCTGAAGCTTTCTTT. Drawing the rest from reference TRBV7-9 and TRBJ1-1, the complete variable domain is DTGVSQNPRHKITKRGQNVTFRCDPISEHNRLYWYRQTLGQGPEFLTYFQNEAQLEKSRLLSDRFSAERPKGSFSTLEIQRTEQGDSAMYLCASSLEASEAFFGQGTRLTVV.